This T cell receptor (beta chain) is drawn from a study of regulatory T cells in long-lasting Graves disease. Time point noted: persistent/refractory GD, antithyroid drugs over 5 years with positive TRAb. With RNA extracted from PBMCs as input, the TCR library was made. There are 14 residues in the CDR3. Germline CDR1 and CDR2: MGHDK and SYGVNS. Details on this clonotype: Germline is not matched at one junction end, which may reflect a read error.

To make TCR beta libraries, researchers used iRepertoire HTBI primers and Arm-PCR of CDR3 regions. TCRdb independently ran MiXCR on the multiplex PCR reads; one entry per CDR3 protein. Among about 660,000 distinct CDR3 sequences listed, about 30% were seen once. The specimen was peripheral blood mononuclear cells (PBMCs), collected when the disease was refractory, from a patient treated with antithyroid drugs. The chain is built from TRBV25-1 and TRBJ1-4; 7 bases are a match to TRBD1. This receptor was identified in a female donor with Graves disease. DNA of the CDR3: TGTGCCAGCAGTGTCGGGACAGCTAATGAACAACTGTTTTTT. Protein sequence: CASSVGTANEQLFF.